The 30 T cell receptor beta chains below were found in one sample sequenced in a study of T cell changes during pregnancy in multiple sclerosis. Sequenced by immunoSEQ multiplex PCR; TCRdb stores in-frame clones only, minus some. This repertoire shows 39,000 or so clones, roughly 91% found once; its top ten account for approximately 0.38%. The sequences come from CD4+ T cells from peripheral blood mononuclear cells, collected after pregnancy. The receptor set was obtained from a female donor in good health, enrolled as a control in a pregnancy study.

This rearrangement joins TRBV25-1 to TRBJ1-1; possible D gene TRBD1, 6 bases. CDR3 length: 16 residues. V was clipped by 6 bases and J by 1 base, with 18 bases between them. Germline lookup yields CDR1 MGHDK and CDR2 SYGVNS. The CDR3, as DNA: TGTGCCAGCAGCCGAGACAGGATCGCGCAGAACACTGAAGCTTTCTTT. This translates into CASSRDRIAQNTEAFF.

V and J are TRBV12-5 and TRBJ2-7, with TRBD2 as a possible D gene (6 bases). V lost 5 bases and J 0 bases, leaving 14 bases between the germline ends. The CDR3 runs to 15 residues. Germline V gene lookup returns CDR1 LGHNT and CDR2 FRNRAP. The CDR3: CASGPDGGFSYEQYF. The CDR3 nucleotides read TGTGCTAGTGGTCCGGACGGGGGTTTCTCCTACGAGCAGTACTTC.

This clone was counted once. V and J are TRBV6-4 and TRBJ2-6; 8 positions agree with TRBD1. J was trimmed by 2 bases and V by 10 bases; bases with no gene match: 16. This CDR3 region has 18 residues. Germline CDR1 MRHNA, CDR2 SNTAGT. The CDR3 sequence is CATPGQVVNPPGANVLTF. In DNA, the CDR3 is TGTGCCACCCCGGGACAGGTGGTAAATCCCCCTGGGGCCAACGTCCTGACTTTC.

The CDR3 DNA is TGTGCCAGCAGCTTAGACAGGGGGCAGTGGGAGACCCAGTACTTC. Residues: CASSLDRGQWETQYF. V is TRBV7-9 and J is TRBJ2-5; TRBD1 aligns across 9 bases. From germline, CDR1 is SEHNR and CDR2 FQNEAQ (reference sequence). The ends lost 1 base at V and 5 bases at J; junction bases unmatched: 5. The CDR3 has 15 residues.

The V and J genes are TRBV29-1 and TRBJ1-1; 10 bases map to TRBD1. The V gene's germline CDR1 is SQVTM and CDR2 ANQGSEA. The CDR3 length is 11 residues. Germline trimming cut 6 bases from V and 8 bases from J; bases unmatched to any gene: 3. CDR3 amino acids: CSVGQGQEAFF. The CDR3 DNA sequence: TGCAGCGTGGGACAGGGGCAGGAAGCTTTCTTT.

The chain is built from TRBV5-6 and TRBJ1-4, with 9 positions matching TRBD1. This CDR3 comprises 17 residues. Germline V CDR1 and CDR2: SGHDT, YYEEEE. V shed 1 base, J shed 7 bases, and the junction held 11 bases outside the gene matches. The CDR3 DNA follows: TGTGCCAGCAGCTTGTGGGTCCCGGGACAGGGCTCTGAAAAACTGTTTTTT. Its protein product is CASSLWVPGQGSEKLFF.

This chain uses TRBV10-3 with TRBJ2-6; perhaps TRBD1 as D (5 bases). V was cut by 6 bases and J by 0 bases, with 15 bases left in between. The CDR3 extends over 17 amino acids. Per germline, CDR1 ENHRY and CDR2 SYGVKD. The CDR3: CAIRQDVQSSGANVLTF. In DNA form, the CDR3 reads TGTGCCATCAGACAGGACGTCCAGAGCTCTGGGGCCAACGTCCTGACTTTC.

The chain employs TRBV29-1 and TRBJ1-2; D may be TRBD1 (5 bases). CDR3 length equals 14 residues. The V end lost 2 bases, the J end lost 4 bases, and 14 bases lay between the germline ends. The germline V gene has CDR1 SQVTM and CDR2 ANQGSEA. CDR3 in DNA: TGCAGCGTTGAACCGGGGGGGACCATCTATGGCTACACCTTC. Translation: CSVEPGGTIYGYTF.

The chain combines TRBV7-2 with TRBJ1-2; D call uncertain. There are 15 residues in the CDR3. CDR1 is SGHTA, CDR2 FQGNSA, per germline. The germline V and J ends were trimmed by 2 bases and 7 bases, with 17 bases remaining between them. CDR3 DNA: TGTGCCAGCAGCTTACCCTCAGCCCACCGGGGTGGCTACACCTTC. It codes for CASSLPSAHRGGYTF.

This clone was observed a few times. CDR3 sequence reads: CASLLGTSSNEQFF. In DNA, the CDR3 is TGTGCCAGCTTATTGGGGACTAGCTCGAATGAGCAGTTCTTC. V and J are TRBV7-9 and TRBJ2-1, with 9 bases aligning to TRBD2. Looked up from germline, CDR1 is SEHNR and CDR2 is FQNEAQ (reference sequence). The CDR3 is 14 residues long. Germline trimming cut 8 bases from V and 7 bases from J; bases unmatched to any gene: 9.

This clone was seen only once. V and J are TRBV27 and TRBJ2-4, with D perhaps TRBD2 (5 bases). The CDR3 is made up of 15 amino acids. V lost 8 bases, J lost 1 base, and 15 bases lay in between. Germline-derived CDR1 and CDR2 are MNHEY and SMNVEV (reference sequence). The CDR3 region is CASQDFSGAKNIQYF. For the CDR3, the DNA is TGTGCCAGCCAGGACTTCTCGGGCGCCAAAAACATTCAGTACTTC.

Notes on this clone: Other DNA sequences in this specimen translate into the identical CDR3. The chain links TRBV7-2 to TRBJ2-7; 8 nucleotides match TRBD1. This CDR3 contains 14 residues. The V and J ends lost 5 bases and 1 base, in that order; junction bases with no gene match: 4. Germline values: CDR1 SGHTA, CDR2 FQGNSA. In DNA, the CDR3 is TGTGCCAGCAGCCCCACAGGGGGATCCTACGAGCAGTACTTC. The encoded protein is CASSPTGGSYEQYF.

Written as DNA, the CDR3 is TGCGCCAGCAGCTTGTGGGCCACTAATGAAAAACTGTTTTTT. Its translation is CASSLWATNEKLFF. The chain joins TRBV5-1 to TRBJ1-4; no definite D call. The CDR3 length is 14 residues. Trimming cost V 1 base and J 2 bases, with 6 bases left between them. Per the germline V gene, CDR1 is SGHRS and CDR2 is YFSETQ.

This clone was seen a handful of times. Other DNA variants within this sample encode the same CDR3. V and J are TRBV7-2 and TRBJ1-1; D is undetermined. CDR3 size: 15 residues. V lost 2 bases and J 0 bases, leaving 10 bases between the germline ends. Germline lookup yields CDR1 SGHTA and CDR2 FQGNSA. The CDR3 spells CASSLRRTLNTEAFF. DNA for the CDR3: TGTGCCAGCAGCTTAAGGAGAACCTTGAACACTGAAGCTTTCTTT. Filled out from reference TRBV7-2 and TRBJ1-1, the complete variable domain reads GAGVSQSPSNKVTEKGKDVELRCDPISGHTALYWYRQSLGQGLEFLIYFQGNSAPDKSGLPSDRFSAERTGGSVSTLTIQRTQQEDSAVYLCASSLRRTLNTEAFFGQGTRLTVV.

The chain is built from TRBV11-2 and TRBJ2-3; a weak D match, TRBD2 (6 bases). Germline CDR1 SGHAT, CDR2 FQNNGV. The germline V and J ends were trimmed by 3 bases and 2 bases, with 12 bases remaining between them. The CDR3 spans 15 residues. CDR3 region: CASSFWGGTTDTQYF. CDR3 nucleotide sequence: TGTGCCAGCAGCTTTTGGGGAGGTACCACAGATACGCAGTATTTT.

This chain links TRBV11-2 with TRBJ2-1; possible D gene TRBD2, 6 bases. Germline V gene lookup returns CDR1 SGHAT and CDR2 FQNNGV. This CDR3 has 16 amino acids. V was trimmed by 5 bases and J by 13 bases, leaving 27 bases between them. The CDR3 nucleotides are TGTGCCAGCAGCCCCGGACTACAAGCTACGGGAGAAGGACAGTTCTTC. It encodes CASSPGLQATGEGQFF.

The chain is built from TRBV7-2 and TRBJ2-3; 9 nucleotides line up with TRBD2. The V gene's germline CDR1 is SGHTA and CDR2 FQGNSA. The CDR3 sequence is 15 residues long. V shed 3 bases, J shed 2 bases, and the junction held 3 bases outside the gene matches. CDR3 sequence reads: CASSFGGGDTDTQYF. In nucleotides, the CDR3 is TGTGCCAGCAGCTTCGGCGGGGGGGACACAGATACGCAGTATTTT.

V and J are TRBV9 and TRBJ1-2; 9 bases are shared with TRBD1. There are 14 residues in the CDR3. V trimming: 0 bases; J trimming: 8 bases; junction bases outside the gene matches: 5. Germline CDR1 is SGDLS and CDR2 is YYNGEE. For the CDR3, the DNA is TGTGCCAGCAGCGTAGGCGGGACAGGGAGAGGCTACACCTTC. Translating gives CASSVGGTGRGYTF.

The chain combines TRBV27 with TRBJ1-1; 9 nucleotides line up with TRBD1. Unmatched junction bases numbered 7, after V lost 2 bases and J lost 0 bases. CDR3 size: 17 residues. Germline V gene sequence: CDR1 MNHEY, CDR2 SMNVEV (reference sequence). CDR3 residues: CASSLTGGGGMNTEAFF. As DNA, the CDR3 is TGTGCCAGCAGTTTAACAGGGGGCGGGGGCATGAACACTGAAGCTTTCTTT.

This clone occurred once. At one of its ends the junction is not consistent with the germline gene, which may arise from a read error. The identical CDR3 is also encoded by other nucleotide sequences in the sample. This chain connects TRBV7-8 to TRBJ2-7, with TRBD1 identical over 8 bases. The CDR3 is 14 amino acids. From germline, CDR1 is SGHVS and CDR2 FQNEAQ. The CDR3 sequence: CASSSGTGFYEQYF. The CDR3 DNA is TGTGCCAGTAGCTCGGGGACAGGCTTCTACGAGCAGTACTTC.

In its sample, this clone was seen once. CDR3 DNA: TGTGCCAGCTCACCCGATAGCCGGGGTGAGCAGTTCTTC. Translating it yields CASSPDSRGEQFF. The V gene is TRBV18, the J gene TRBJ2-1, with a possible D match to TRBD2 (5 bases). The V gene's germline CDR1 is KGHSH and CDR2 LQKENI. With 3 bases removed from V and 9 bases from J, the gap between germline ends came to 12 bases. This CDR3 contains 13 residues.

The rearrangement uses TRBV6-1 and TRBJ2-5; 11 nucleotides align to TRBD2. The CDR3 runs 16 residues. With 4 bases clipped from V and 1 base from J, the junction kept 5 bases outside the gene matches. The germline CDR1 and CDR2 sequences are MNHNS and SASEGT. The CDR3 is CASSALAGGGQETQYF. The CDR3, as DNA: TGTGCCAGCAGTGCCCTAGCGGGGGGAGGCCAAGAGACCCAGTACTTC.

This rearrangement joins TRBV18 to TRBJ1-1; 8 positions agree with TRBD1. The CDR3 covers 13 residues. Losses at the gene ends were 5 bases for V and 5 bases for J; bases not matched to a gene: 4. Per germline, CDR1 KGHSH and CDR2 LQKENI. CDR3 residues: CASSGQGGTEAFF. As DNA, the CDR3 is TGTGCCAGCTCAGGACAGGGAGGAACTGAAGCTTTCTTT.

This chain links TRBV6-5 with TRBJ2-3; no clear D gene. The CDR3 has 10 residues. CDR1 is MNHEY, CDR2 SVGAGI, per germline. The ends were cut back, 6 bases at V and 8 bases at J, with 6 bases in the middle. The CDR3 DNA follows: TGTGCCAGCAGAGGAGCTACGCAGTATTTT. It codes for CASRGATQYF.

This chain uses TRBV7-9 with TRBJ2-7; the match to TRBD1 covers 7 bases. The CDR3 is 15 amino acids. The V and J ends lost 2 bases and 3 bases, in that order; junction bases with no gene match: 7. Germline V lookup: CDR1 SEHNR, CDR2 FQNEAQ (reference sequence). The CDR3 DNA sequence: TGTGCCAGCAGCTTAATCCGGGACAGCGTCTACGAGCAGTACTTC. This translates into CASSLIRDSVYEQYF.

The chain combines TRBV7-7 with TRBJ2-2; 7 bases are shared with TRBD1. CDR1 is SSHAT and CDR2 is FNYEAQ in the germline V gene (reference sequence). The CDR3 has 15 residues. The V gene end was trimmed by 5 bases and the J gene end by 1 base; junction bases not matched to a gene: 4. CDR3 sequence reads: CASSPRTGNTGELFF. CDR3 sequence (DNA): TGTGCCAGCAGCCCTCGGACAGGGAACACCGGGGAGCTGTTTTTT.

The chain couples TRBV19 to TRBJ2-5; 10 positions agree with TRBD2. V dropped 2 bases and J dropped 1; count of bases not matched to a gene: 1. Germline assignment: CDR1 LNHDA and CDR2 SQIVND (reference sequence). There are 15 residues in the CDR3. The CDR3, as DNA: TGTGCCAGTAGTATAACTAGCGGGGCCCAAGAGACCCAGTACTTC. Its translation is CASSITSGAQETQYF.

This chain uses TRBV9 with TRBJ2-5; TRBD2 agrees at 9 bases. After removal of 3 bases from V and 5 bases from J, the junction contained 11 bases not matched to a gene. Germline CDR1 and CDR2: SGDLS and YYNGEE. The CDR3 runs 16 residues. In DNA, the CDR3 is TGTGCCAGCAGCGCCCCGAAAGCGGGGGGCCCGGAGACCCAGTACTTC. It is translated as CASSAPKAGGPETQYF. The full variable domain, rest sourced from reference TRBV9 and TRBJ2-5, is DSGVTQTPKHLITATGQRVTLRCSPRSGDLSVYWYQQSLDQGLQFLIQYYNGEERAKGNILERFSAQQFPDLHSELNLSSLELGDSALYFCASSAPKAGGPETQYFGPGTRLLVL.

The genes are TRBV4-2 and TRBJ1-2; possibly TRBD1 for D (6 bases). The germline V gene has CDR1 LGHNA and CDR2 YNFKEQ. The CDR3 length is 19 residues. V lost 0 bases, J lost 1 base, and 21 bases lay in between. In DNA form, the CDR3 reads TGTGCCAGCAGCCAAGACAACCGGGGCAGGGGCTCGCTTAACTATGGCTACACCTTC. Protein sequence: CASSQDNRGRGSLNYGYTF.

The chain carries TRBV6-1 and TRBJ1-1; TRBD1 matches 7 bases. The length of the CDR3 is 14 residues. Germline CDR1 MNHNS, CDR2 SASEGT. The V gene end was trimmed by 7 bases and the J gene end by 4 bases; junction bases not matched to a gene: 9. CDR3 DNA: TGTGCCAGCATACGAGGGGGCTTTGGCACTGAAGCTTTCTTT. It encodes CASIRGGFGTEAFF.